These T cell receptor beta chains were read from a single sample in a study of radiotherapy plus CTLA-4 blockade in lung cancer. Assay: immunoSEQ multiplex PCR; the TCRdb copy retains only in-frame clones and omits some. The table records approximately 41,000 clones, more than 65% of them present only once. Material: peripheral blood, obtained from a patient treated with radiotherapy plus ipilimumab. These receptors all come from a human donor with non-small cell lung cancer who had stable disease on radiotherapy plus ipilimumab. CDR3s include the opening cysteine and the closing phenylalanine or tryptophan. Fields, in order: V gene, CDR3 length, clone size, J gene, D gene, CDR3 protein, CDR3 DNA. D genes are given only for firm matches. Clone size appears in some rows only: once, few, many, or a class for an expanded clone.

V: TRBV2; length: 14; size: once; J: TRBJ1-4; D: TRBD1; CDR3: CASRGDRNNEKLFF; DNA: TGTGCCAGCAGAGGGGACAGAAATAATGAAAAACTGTTTTTT
V: TRBV6-5; length: 13; size: NA; J: TRBJ2-4; D: NA; CDR3: CASSLSDKNIQYF; DNA: TGTGCCAGCAGTTTGAGTGACAAAAACATTCAGTACTTC
V: TRBV11-3; length: 16; size: NA; J: TRBJ1-1; D: TRBD1; CDR3: CASSTPPGTVNTEAFF; DNA: TGTGCCAGCAGTACACCCCCCGGGACAGTGAACACTGAAGCTTTCTTT
V: TRBV9; length: 17; size: NA; J: TRBJ1-4; D: NA; CDR3: CASSGPWGSSGDEKLFF; DNA: TGTGCCAGCAGCGGACCATGGGGGTCATCAGGGGATGAAAAACTGTTTTTT
V: TRBV7-9; length: 15; size: NA; J: TRBJ2-7; D: NA; CDR3: CASSYGGRGAYEQYF; DNA: TGTGCCAGCAGTTACGGGGGAAGGGGCGCGTACGAGCAGTACTTC
V: TRBV2; length: 14; size: NA; J: TRBJ2-7; D: NA; CDR3: CASKNPGSAGEQYF; DNA: TGTGCCAGCAAAAACCCGGGGTCGGCAGGCGAGCAGTACTTC
V: TRBV7-2; length: 18; size: once; J: TRBJ1-5; D: NA; CDR3: CASSSRRGAGGSNQPQHF; DNA: TGTGCCAGCAGTTCCCGACGGGGGGCTGGGGGTAGCAATCAGCCCCAGCATTTT
V: TRBV11-3; length: 13; size: NA; J: TRBJ2-5; D: TRBD1; CDR3: CASSSTGMETQYF; DNA: TGTGCCAGCAGCTCGACAGGGATGGAGACCCAGTACTTC
V: TRBV15; length: 15; size: NA; J: TRBJ2-1; D: NA; CDR3: CATSRDGQGHNEQFF; DNA: TGTGCCACCAGCAGAGATGGGCAGGGCCACAATGAGCAGTTCTTC
V: TRBV2; length: 15; size: NA; J: TRBJ2-1; D: TRBD2; CDR3: CASSAGGLSYNEQFF; DNA: TGTGCCAGCAGTGCGGGGGGTTTGTCCTACAATGAGCAGTTCTTC
V: TRBV7-2; length: 16; size: NA; J: TRBJ1-2; D: NA; CDR3: CASSLEGARRRYGYTF; DNA: TGTGCCAGCAGCTTAGAAGGGGCCAGGAGAAGGTATGGCTACACCTTC
V: TRBV10-3; length: 14; size: NA; J: TRBJ2-3; D: NA; CDR3: CAISEKQGGDTQYF; DNA: TGTGCCATCAGTGAGAAACAGGGTGGAGATACGCAGTATTTT
V: TRBV18; length: 13; size: NA; J: TRBJ1-4; D: NA; CDR3: CASSSWRWEKLFF; DNA: TGTGCCAGCTCGAGCTGGAGATGGGAAAAACTGTTTTTT
V: TRBV19; length: 12; size: NA; J: TRBJ2-7; D: NA; CDR3: CASSTERTRLYF; DNA: TGTGCCAGTAGTACCGAGAGGACTCGGCTGTACTTC
V: TRBV6-4; length: 15; size: NA; J: TRBJ2-3; D: NA; CDR3: CASRPRAGRTDTQYF; DNA: TGTGCCAGCAGACCGCGAGCGGGCCGCACAGATACGCAGTATTTT
V: TRBV18; length: 13; size: NA; J: TRBJ2-5; D: TRBD1; CDR3: CASSPDREETQYF; DNA: TGTGCCAGCTCACCGGACAGGGAAGAGACCCAGTACTTC
V: TRBV6-1; length: 13; size: NA; J: TRBJ1-1; D: NA; CDR3: CASTYRRNTEAFF; DNA: TGTGCCAGCACCTACAGGCGGAACACTGAAGCTTTCTTT